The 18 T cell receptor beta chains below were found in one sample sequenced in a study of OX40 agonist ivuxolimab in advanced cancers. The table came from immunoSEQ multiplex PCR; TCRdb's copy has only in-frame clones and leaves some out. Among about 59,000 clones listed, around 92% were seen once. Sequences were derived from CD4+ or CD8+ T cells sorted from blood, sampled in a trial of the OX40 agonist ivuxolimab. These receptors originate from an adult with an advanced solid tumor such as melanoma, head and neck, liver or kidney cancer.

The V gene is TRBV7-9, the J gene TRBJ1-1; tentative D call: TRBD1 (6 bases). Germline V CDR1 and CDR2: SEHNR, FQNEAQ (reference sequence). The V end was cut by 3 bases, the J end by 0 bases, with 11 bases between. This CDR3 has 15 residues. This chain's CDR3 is CASSFPGQLNTEAFF. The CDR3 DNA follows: TGTGCCAGCAGCTTTCCCGGACAGTTGAACACTGAAGCTTTCTTT.

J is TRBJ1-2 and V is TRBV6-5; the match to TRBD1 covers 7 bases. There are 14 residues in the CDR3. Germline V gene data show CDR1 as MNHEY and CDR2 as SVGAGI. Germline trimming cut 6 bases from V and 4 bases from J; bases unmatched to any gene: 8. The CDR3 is CASSSARGAYGYTF. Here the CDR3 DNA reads TGTGCCAGCAGCTCAGCCAGGGGGGCCTATGGCTACACCTTC.

The chain's CDR3 is CASSPPGLARNEQFF. In DNA form, the CDR3 reads TGTGCCAGCAGTCCGCCGGGACTAGCGCGTAATGAGCAGTTCTTC. The V call is TRBV28, the J call TRBJ2-1; 10 bases agree with TRBD2. The CDR3 contains 15 residues. V was clipped by 5 bases and J by 7 bases; unmatched bases: 8. Germline lookup yields CDR1 MDHEN and CDR2 SYDVKM.

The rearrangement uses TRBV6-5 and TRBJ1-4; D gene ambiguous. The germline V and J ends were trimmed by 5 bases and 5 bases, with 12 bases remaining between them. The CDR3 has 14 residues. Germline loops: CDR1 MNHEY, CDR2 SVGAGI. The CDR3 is CASSTTQENEKLFF. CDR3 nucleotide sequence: TGTGCCAGCAGTACCACCCAGGAGAATGAAAAACTGTTTTTT.

DNA of the CDR3: TGTGCCAGCAGTCCCGTAGCCTCCTACGAGCAGTACTTC. This codes for CASSPVASYEQYF. The chain combines TRBV6-1 with TRBJ2-7; the D is unclear. V lost 5 bases and J 0 bases, leaving 8 bases between the germline ends. The germline V gene encodes CDR1 MNHNS and CDR2 SASEGT. The CDR3 has 13 residues.

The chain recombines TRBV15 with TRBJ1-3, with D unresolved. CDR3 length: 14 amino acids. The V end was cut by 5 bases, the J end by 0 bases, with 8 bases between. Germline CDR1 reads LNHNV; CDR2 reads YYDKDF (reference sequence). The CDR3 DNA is TGTGCCACCAGCGTGGCTTACTCTGGAAACACCATATATTTT. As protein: CATSVAYSGNTIYF.

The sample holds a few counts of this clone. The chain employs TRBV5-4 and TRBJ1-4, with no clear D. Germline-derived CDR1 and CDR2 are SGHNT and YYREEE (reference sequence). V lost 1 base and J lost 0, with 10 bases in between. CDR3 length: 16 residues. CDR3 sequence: CASSLTDGTTNEKLFF. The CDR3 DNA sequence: TGTGCCAGCAGCTTGACGGACGGAACAACTAATGAAAAACTGTTTTTT. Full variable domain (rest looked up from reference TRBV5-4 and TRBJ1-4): ETGVTQSPTHLIKTRGQQVTLRCSSQSGHNTVSWYQQALGQGPQFIFQYYREEENGRGNFPPRFSGLQFPNYSSELNVNALELDDSALYLCASSLTDGTTNEKLFFGSGTQLSVL.

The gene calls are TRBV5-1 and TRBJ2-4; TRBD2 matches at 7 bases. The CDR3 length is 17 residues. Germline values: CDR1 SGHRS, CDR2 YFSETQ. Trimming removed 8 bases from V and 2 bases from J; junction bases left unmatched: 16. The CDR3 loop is CASQRERKRGSKNIQYF. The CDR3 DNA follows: TGCGCCAGTCAAAGAGAAAGGAAGCGGGGATCCAAAAACATTCAGTACTTC.

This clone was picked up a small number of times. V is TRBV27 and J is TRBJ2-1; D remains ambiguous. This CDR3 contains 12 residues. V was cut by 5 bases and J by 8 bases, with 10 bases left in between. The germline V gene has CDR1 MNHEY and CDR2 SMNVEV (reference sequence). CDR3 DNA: TGTGCCAGCAGTACCTTCCGGGATGAGCAGTTCTTC. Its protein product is CASSTFRDEQFF.

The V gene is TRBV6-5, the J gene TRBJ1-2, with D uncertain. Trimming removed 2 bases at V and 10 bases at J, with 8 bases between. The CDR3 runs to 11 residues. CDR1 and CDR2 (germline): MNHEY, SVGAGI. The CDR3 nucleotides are TGTGCCAGCAGTTACAGCGGGGACTACACCTTC. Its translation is CASSYSGDYTF.

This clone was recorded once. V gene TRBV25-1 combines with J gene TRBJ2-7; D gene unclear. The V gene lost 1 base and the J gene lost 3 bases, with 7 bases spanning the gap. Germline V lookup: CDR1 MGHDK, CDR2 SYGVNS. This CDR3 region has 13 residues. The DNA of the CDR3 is TGTGCCAGCAGTGAATCTCAGAGCTACGAGCAGTACGTC. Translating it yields CASSESQSYEQYV.

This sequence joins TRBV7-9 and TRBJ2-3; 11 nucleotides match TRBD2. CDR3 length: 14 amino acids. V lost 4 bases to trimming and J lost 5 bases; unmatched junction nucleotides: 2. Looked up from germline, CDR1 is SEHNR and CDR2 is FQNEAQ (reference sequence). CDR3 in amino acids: CASSSTSGGDTQYF. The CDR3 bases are TGTGCCAGCAGCTCCACTAGCGGGGGAGATACGCAGTATTTT.

The DNA for the CDR3 is TGTGCCTGGAAGGGTTTAGCGGGACTTGTCCATGAGCAGTTCTTC. Amino acids: CAWKGLAGLVHEQFF. The genes are TRBV30 and TRBJ2-1, with 8 bases identical to TRBD2. This CDR3 has 15 residues. Trimming took 4 bases from V and 8 from J; bases not matched to a gene: 13. In germline, CDR1 is GTSNPN, CDR2 SVGIG (reference sequence). The full variable domain, rest sourced from reference TRBV30 and TRBJ2-1, is SQTIHQWPATLVQPVGSPLSLECTVEGTSNPNLYWYRQAAGRGLQLLFYSVGIGQISSEVPQNLSASRPQDRQFILSSKKLLLSDSGFYLCAWKGLAGLVHEQFFGPGTRLTVL.

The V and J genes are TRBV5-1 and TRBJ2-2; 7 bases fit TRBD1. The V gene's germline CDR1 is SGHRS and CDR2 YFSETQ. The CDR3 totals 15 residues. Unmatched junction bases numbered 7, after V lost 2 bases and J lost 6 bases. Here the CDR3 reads CASSFFTGVPGELFF. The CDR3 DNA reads TGCGCCAGCAGCTTCTTCACAGGGGTTCCCGGGGAGCTGTTTTTT.

The CDR3 here is CASSTTTYNEQFF. CDR3 bases: TGTGCCAGCAGCACCACTACCTACAATGAGCAGTTCTTC. The rearrangement joins TRBV6-5 to TRBJ2-1; D ambiguous. The CDR3 consists of 13 residues. Trimming left V 6 bases short and J 2 bases short, with 8 bases between. The V gene's germline CDR1 is MNHEY and CDR2 SVGAGI.

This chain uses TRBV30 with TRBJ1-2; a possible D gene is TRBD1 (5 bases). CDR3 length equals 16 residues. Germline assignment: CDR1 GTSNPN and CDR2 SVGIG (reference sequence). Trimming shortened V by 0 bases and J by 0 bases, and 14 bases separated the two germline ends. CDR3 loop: CAWSVVKGTPNYGYTF. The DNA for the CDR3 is TGTGCCTGGAGTGTAGTAAAAGGGACTCCTAACTATGGCTACACCTTC.

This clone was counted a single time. CDR3 sequence: CASSLDGLRDRISLYGYTF. The CDR3 DNA reads as TGCGCCAGCAGCTTGGATGGTCTCCGGGACCGAATTTCTCTCTATGGCTACACCTTC. This chain connects TRBV5-1 to TRBJ1-2; a weak D match, TRBD1 (5 bases). With 0 bases removed from V and 4 bases from J, the gap between germline ends came to 25 bases. Germline V lookup: CDR1 SGHRS, CDR2 YFSETQ. The CDR3 runs to 19 residues.

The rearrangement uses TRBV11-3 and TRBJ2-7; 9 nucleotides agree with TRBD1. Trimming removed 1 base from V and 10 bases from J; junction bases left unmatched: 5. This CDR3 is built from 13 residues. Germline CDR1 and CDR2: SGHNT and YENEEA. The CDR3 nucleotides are TGTGCCAGCAGCTTAGTTACAGGGGGCCCTCAGTACTTC. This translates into CASSLVTGGPQYF. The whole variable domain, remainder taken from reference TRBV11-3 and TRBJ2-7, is EAGVVQSPRYKIIEKKQPVAFWCNPISGHNTLYWYLQNLGQGPELLIRYENEEAVDDSQLPKDRFSAERLKGVDSTLKIQPAELGDSAVYLCASSLVTGGPQYFGPGTRLTVT.